These 32 T cell receptor beta chains were all obtained from the same sample, sequenced in a study of T cell responses to AZD1222 COVID-19 vaccine. The repertoire was sequenced with immunoSEQ multiplex PCR; TCRdb's copy has only in-frame clones and lacks some. The data show around 120,000 clones, with 85% to 95% seen just once and about 5% held by the top ten. The specimen was peripheral blood, collected 28 days after the second AZD1222 dose. The receptors here all came from an adult who received the AZD1222 COVID-19 vaccine.

The chain combines TRBV6-6 with TRBJ2-1; 8 positions agree with TRBD1. After removal of 5 bases from V and 3 bases from J, the junction contained 9 bases not matched to a gene. CDR1 and CDR2 from the germline V gene are MNHNY and SVGAGI (reference sequence). The CDR3 loop spans 16 amino acids. DNA of the CDR3: TGTGCCAGCAGTCCCGGACAGGGAGGTTTCTACAATGAGCAGTTCTTC. This encodes CASSPGQGGFYNEQFF.

This chain connects TRBV6-1 to TRBJ1-1, with D unresolved. Germline CDR1 reads MNHNS; CDR2 reads SASEGT. This CDR3 spans 13 amino acids. Trimming pared 2 bases from V and 5 bases from J, leaving 9 bases between. Here the CDR3 DNA reads TGTGCCAGCAGTGAATGGGGAGAGACTGAAGCTTTCTTT. Residues: CASSEWGETEAFF.

The V call is TRBV4-3, the J call TRBJ1-2, with a possible D match to TRBD1 (5 bases). Germline CDR1 LGHNA, CDR2 YSLEER. V lost 1 base and J 3 bases, leaving 15 bases between the germline ends. The CDR3 runs 16 residues. The CDR3 region has the DNA TGCGCCAGCAGCCAAGGCCCCAGGGCAGGTGACTATGGCTACACCTTC. It is translated as CASSQGPRAGDYGYTF.

This chain connects TRBV19 to TRBJ2-2; D may correspond to TRBD1 or TRBD2 (6 bases each). This CDR3 comprises 17 residues. The germline V gene has CDR1 LNHDA and CDR2 SQIVND (reference sequence). The V end lost 7 bases, the J end lost 2 bases, and 20 bases lay between the germline ends. The CDR3 is CASNLGGRQVNTGELFF. In DNA, the CDR3 is TGTGCCAGTAACCTCGGAGGGAGACAGGTTAACACCGGGGAGCTGTTTTTT.

In this sample, this clone turned up once. The V gene is TRBV9, the J gene TRBJ2-1, with D possibly matching TRBD2 (7 bases). This CDR3 is built from 15 residues. CDR1 is SGDLS, CDR2 YYNGEE, per germline. The V and J ends lost 3 bases and 9 bases respectively, with 19 bases between them. The chain's CDR3 is CASSASSGGGGEQFF. The CDR3 DNA sequence: TGTGCCAGCAGCGCCTCGTCGGGGGGAGGGGGTGAGCAGTTCTTC.

This chain joins TRBV5-1 and TRBJ2-1; 14 positions match TRBD2. The CDR3 totals 17 residues. The ends lost 1 base at V and 8 bases at J; junction bases unmatched: 8. Germline V lookup: CDR1 SGHRS, CDR2 YFSETQ. CDR3 loop: CASSLSVTSGRADEQFF. For the CDR3, the DNA is TGCGCCAGCAGCTTGTCGGTGACTAGCGGGAGGGCGGATGAGCAGTTCTTC.

The chain combines TRBV12-5 with TRBJ1-5; D not resolved. V was pared by 0 bases and J by 7 bases, with 7 bases between. From germline, CDR1 is LGHNT and CDR2 FRNRAP. This CDR3 contains 13 residues. The CDR3 coding sequence is TGTGCTAGTGGTTTGGTACCCGGACAGCCCCAGCATTTT. It is translated as CASGLVPGQPQHF.

There are a few counts of this clone. The genes are TRBV6-5 and TRBJ1-2; unclear D gene. V lost 6 bases and J lost 0, with 14 bases in between. The CDR3 loop spans 15 amino acids. Per the germline V gene, CDR1 is MNHEY and CDR2 is SVGAGI. Written as DNA, the CDR3 is TGTGCCAGCAGGTCCTTTCTTGGTGCTAACTATGGCTACACCTTC. Protein: CASRSFLGANYGYTF.

This chain connects TRBV6-2 or TRBV6-3 to TRBJ2-5; D is ambiguous. Trimming removed 0 bases at V and 4 bases at J, with 9 bases between. The CDR3 spans 14 residues. Germline V gives CDR1 MNHEY, CDR2 SVGEGT. Written as DNA, the CDR3 is TGTGCCAGCAGTTACTCGTTCGTAGGAGAGACCCAGTACTTC. It translates to CASSYSFVGETQYF.

The chain recombines TRBV10-3 with TRBJ2-7; TRBD2 matches at 10 bases. After removal of 6 bases from V and 5 bases from J, the junction contained 10 bases not matched to a gene. The length of the CDR3 is 15 residues. Germline-derived CDR1 and CDR2 are ENHRY and SYGVKD. The CDR3 region has the DNA TGTGCCATCAGATCCTCTAGCGGGAGTCCCCACGAGCAGTACTTC. This encodes CAIRSSSGSPHEQYF.

The rearrangement uses TRBV9 and TRBJ2-7, with D unresolved. The CDR3 length is 14 residues. Germline V gene data show CDR1 as SGDLS and CDR2 as YYNGEE. V was cut by 2 bases and J by 0 bases, with 9 bases left in between. CDR3 residues: CASSVSTASYEQYF. CDR3 DNA sequence: TGTGCCAGCAGCGTTAGTACAGCCTCCTACGAGCAGTACTTC. The full variable domain, completed using reference TRBV9 and TRBJ2-7, is DSGVTQTPKHLITATGQRVTLRCSPRSGDLSVYWYQQSLDQGLQFLIQYYNGEERAKGNILERFSAQQFPDLHSELNLSSLELGDSALYFCASSVSTASYEQYFGPGTRLTVT.

V gene TRBV5-8 combines with J gene TRBJ2-5; the match to TRBD2 covers 12 bases. The CDR3 extends over 17 amino acids. Germline V gene lookup returns CDR1 SGHTS and CDR2 YDEGEE. The J segment lost 2 bases and the V segment lost 0 bases, leaving 5 bases of the junction unmatched. The CDR3 nucleotides read TGTGCCAGCAGCTTGGGGACTAGCGGGACGATTCAAGAGACCCAGTACTTC. Its protein is CASSLGTSGTIQETQYF.

V and J are TRBV30 and TRBJ2-5; D not certain. This CDR3 contains 13 residues. In germline, CDR1 is GTSNPN, CDR2 SVGIG (reference sequence). V lost 4 bases to trimming and J lost 5 bases, with 14 bases between them. The CDR3 nucleotides read TGTGCCTGGACCAGAGATGGGCCGGAGACCCAGTACTTC. Translated: CAWTRDGPETQYF.

Only one count was recorded for this clone. This rearrangement joins TRBV21-1 to TRBJ1-3; the tabulated D call, TRBD1, remains unverified against the DNA. TRBV21-1 is annotated as a pseudogene. This CDR3 is built from 15 residues. The CDR3 nucleotides are TGTGCCAGCAGCAAATTCAGGGAATTTGGAAACACCATATATTTT. This sequence encodes CASSKFREFGNTIYF.

The rearrangement joins TRBV4-1 to TRBJ2-7; the D gene is possibly TRBD1 (5 bases). The CDR3 runs to 14 residues. V was shortened by 1 base and J by 0 bases, with 7 bases between the two germline ends. Per the germline V gene, CDR1 is MGHRA and CDR2 is YSYEKL. The CDR3: CASSQGQFSYEQYF. The CDR3 DNA reads TGCGCCAGCAGCCAAGGACAGTTCTCCTACGAGCAGTACTTC.

In its sample, this clone was seen once. The chain is built from TRBV4-1 and TRBJ1-1; D is possibly TRBD1 (6 bases). Trimming left V 8 bases short and J 2 bases short, with 18 bases between. CDR1 is MGHRA, CDR2 YSYEKL, per germline. The CDR3 covers 15 residues. The CDR3, as DNA: TGCGCCAGCGGCTGGGGGGGCCACGGTAACACTGAAGCTTTCTTT. This codes for CASGWGGHGNTEAFF.

This chain links TRBV3-1 (or the pseudogene TRBV3-2) with TRBJ1-6; the match to TRBD1 covers 9 bases. V was pared by 1 base and J by 7 bases, with 5 bases of the junction left unmatched. Germline lookup yields CDR1 LGHDT and CDR2 YNNKEL (reference sequence). The CDR3 covers 16 residues. The CDR3 spells CASSQVTGTGNSPLHF. For the CDR3, the DNA is TGTGCCAGCAGCCAAGTAACCGGGACAGGGAATTCACCCCTCCACTTT.

The CDR3 nucleotides are TGTGCCAGCAGCAGTACCTCTGGACCGCTAAGCTACGAGCAGTACTTC. It encodes CASSSTSGPLSYEQYF. This sequence joins TRBV13 and TRBJ2-7, with D hard to call. CDR1 and CDR2 from the germline V gene are PRHDT and FYEKMQ (reference sequence). V was pared by 5 bases and J by 3 bases, with 20 bases between. This CDR3 has 16 residues.

The chain carries TRBV6-5 and TRBJ2-7; 8 nucleotides match TRBD1. V dropped 4 bases and J dropped 3; count of bases not matched to a gene: 8. CDR3 size: 15 residues. CDR1 MNHEY and CDR2 SVGAGI come from the germline V gene. Written as DNA, the CDR3 is TGTGCCAGCAGTTTGGTGGCAGGGGGCAACTACGAGCAGTACTTC. Protein sequence: CASSLVAGGNYEQYF.

This clone has a single count. The genes are TRBV14 and TRBJ2-5; tentative D call: TRBD2 (5 bases). The germline V gene has CDR1 SGHDN and CDR2 FVKESK. The V and J ends lost 6 bases and 4 bases respectively, with 12 bases between them. This CDR3 contains 13 residues. In nucleotides, the CDR3 is TGTGCCAGCAGTCGCCGGACTGCAGAGACCCAGTACTTC. Protein product: CASSRRTAETQYF.

The V gene is TRBV30, the J gene TRBJ2-4; no clear D gene. From germline, CDR1 is GTSNPN and CDR2 SVGIG (reference sequence). CDR3 length equals 14 residues. Trimming took off 6 bases at V and 8 bases at J, with 20 bases between the two ends. The CDR3 coding sequence is TGTGCCTGCAAAAGGCGGAGCGTCCTTGACATTCAGTACTTC. Amino acid sequence: CACKRRSVLDIQYF.

The chain employs TRBV3-1 (or the pseudogene TRBV3-2) and TRBJ1-3; D is ambiguous. Deletions cut 0 bases from V and 4 bases from J, with 4 bases between. Germline-derived CDR1 and CDR2 are LGHDT and YNNKEL (reference sequence). The CDR3 runs 13 residues. The chain's CDR3 is CASSQDRGNTIYF. CDR3 nucleotide sequence: TGTGCCAGCAGCCAAGACAGGGGAAACACCATATATTTT.

This clone was picked up a small number of times. In DNA form, the CDR3 reads TGTGCCAGCAGCGCGGACAGGGGATCCACTGAAGCTTTCTTT. Residues: CASSADRGSTEAFF. The V and J genes are TRBV9 and TRBJ1-1, with 9 bases lining up with TRBD1. CDR3 size: 14 residues. The trim removed 3 bases at V and 4 bases at J, leaving 4 bases unmatched. From germline, CDR1 is SGDLS and CDR2 YYNGEE.

The rearrangement uses TRBV6-5 and TRBJ1-1; 7 bases fit TRBD1. The V segment lost 8 bases and the J segment 3 bases; nucleotides outside the gene matches: 12. Germline CDR1 is MNHEY and CDR2 is SVGAGI. This CDR3 is 15 amino acids long. CDR3 loop: CASVGRGQGHTEAFF. As DNA, the CDR3 is TGTGCCAGCGTGGGGAGGGGGCAGGGGCACACTGAAGCTTTCTTT.

V gene TRBV6-2 or TRBV6-3 combines with J gene TRBJ1-1; D is possibly TRBD1 (6 bases). CDR1 is MNHEY and CDR2 is SVGEGT in the germline V gene. The V end was cut by 4 bases, the J end by 2 bases, with 14 bases between. This CDR3 is built from 15 residues. The CDR3 region has the DNA TGTGCCAGCAGTTCCATACAGGGAGACAACACTGAAGCTTTCTTT. The encoded protein is CASSSIQGDNTEAFF.

This chain links TRBV7-2 with TRBJ1-5; a weak D match, TRBD1 (5 bases). V was trimmed by 6 bases and J by 5 bases, leaving 11 bases between them. Germline V CDR1 and CDR2: SGHTA, FQGNSA. The CDR3 runs to 13 residues. The CDR3 here is CASSLYRHQPQHF. The CDR3 nucleotides are TGTGCCAGCAGTCTATACAGGCATCAGCCCCAGCATTTT.

This chain joins TRBV11-3 and TRBJ2-1, with 7 nucleotides matching TRBD2. Germline V gives CDR1 SGHNT, CDR2 YENEEA. The CDR3 is made up of 12 amino acids. The V and J ends lost 1 base and 13 bases, in that order; junction bases with no gene match: 4. The CDR3 DNA follows: TGTGCCAGCAGCTTAGCTAGCGGAGGACAGTTCTTC. This sequence encodes CASSLASGGQFF. Using reference TRBV11-3 and TRBJ2-1 for the parts outside the CDR3, the full variable domain is EAGVVQSPRYKIIEKKQPVAFWCNPISGHNTLYWYLQNLGQGPELLIRYENEEAVDDSQLPKDRFSAERLKGVDSTLKIQPAELGDSAVYLCASSLASGGQFFGPGTRLTVL.

CDR3 nucleotides: TGTGCCAGCAGTTTCCCAGCCGACTGGGAAAAACAATATGAGCAGTTCTTC. Protein sequence: CASSFPADWEKQYEQFF. V is TRBV28 and J is TRBJ2-1; D not certain. The CDR3 is made up of 17 amino acids. The germline CDR1 and CDR2 sequences are MDHEN and SYDVKM. V lost 3 bases and J lost 8, with 23 bases in between.

This chain uses TRBV6-5 with TRBJ2-1; D may be TRBD1 (6 bases). Looked up from germline, CDR1 is MNHEY and CDR2 is SVGAGI. The CDR3 runs 11 residues. V shed 6 bases and J shed 13 bases, with 13 bases lying between them. DNA for the CDR3: TGTGCCAGCAGGAACAGGGAGATACAGTTCTTC. Translating it yields CASRNREIQFF.

The gene calls are TRBV7-9 and TRBJ2-5; D uncertain. Trimming removed 5 bases at V and 5 bases at J, with 18 bases between. The CDR3 loop spans 15 amino acids. CDR1 is SEHNR and CDR2 is FQNEAQ in the germline V gene (reference sequence). CDR3 sequence: CASSAGMVLGETQYF. DNA for the CDR3: TGTGCCAGCAGCGCAGGAATGGTTCTGGGGGAGACCCAGTACTTC. Based on the CDR3 plus reference TRBV7-9 and TRBJ2-5, the full variable domain is DTGVSQNPRHKITKRGQNVTFRCDPISEHNRLYWYRQTLGQGPEFLTYFQNEAQLEKSRLLSDRFSAERPKGSFSTLEIQRTEQGDSAMYLCASSAGMVLGETQYFGPGTRLLVL.

The count of this clone is one. The rearrangement joins TRBV6-1 to TRBJ1-2; tentatively, D is TRBD1 (5 bases). V gave up 5 bases and J gave up 9 bases, with 13 bases separating them. The germline gives CDR1 MNHNS, CDR2 SASEGT. The CDR3 extends over 12 amino acids. In DNA form, the CDR3 reads TGTGCCAGCAGTCAGGGTTTCTACAGCTACACCTTC. This sequence encodes CASSQGFYSYTF.

The gene calls are TRBV28 and TRBJ2-1, with 8 bases lining up with TRBD1. There are 15 residues in the CDR3. V gave up 5 bases and J gave up 7 bases; unmatched junction bases: 10. Germline V lookup: CDR1 MDHEN, CDR2 SYDVKM. The CDR3: CASSTIRQGKNEQFF. CDR3 in DNA: TGTGCCAGCAGTACCATACGACAGGGGAAAAATGAGCAGTTCTTC.